Presented here are 30 T cell receptor beta chains from one specimen sequenced in a study of blood T cells in healthy people across ages. Next came a second PCR, run for about 7 to 12 cycles, which used a sample-barcoded 5' primer along with a J-beta primer mix. TCRdb recomputed calls from the 5' RACE reads with MiXCR, one row per CDR3 protein. The sample consists of 2 million or so distinct CDR3 sequences, around 48% of them appearing once. Sequenced sample: blood. The receptor source for this set is a woman in her 40s in good health.

J is TRBJ1-2 and V is TRBV7-9; maybe TRBD1 (6 bases). This CDR3 region has 12 residues. Germline values: CDR1 SEHNR, CDR2 FQNEAQ (reference sequence). V gave up 8 bases and J gave up 6 bases, with 13 bases separating them. This chain's CDR3 is CASQPTGNGYTF. The CDR3 bases are TGTGCCAGCCAACCTACAGGGAATGGCTACACCTTC.

This clonotype has more than one count but fewer than ten. CDR3 region: CATSSTMDRGYEQYF. The CDR3 DNA follows: TGTGCCACCAGCAGTACGATGGACAGGGGGTACGAGCAGTACTTC. This chain uses TRBV15 with TRBJ2-7; 10 nucleotides line up with TRBD1. Germline V gives CDR1 LNHNV, CDR2 YYDKDF (reference sequence). Unmatched junction bases numbered 6, after V lost 3 bases and J lost 4 bases. CDR3 size: 15 residues. The full variable domain, with the rest looked up from reference TRBV15 and TRBJ2-7, is DAMVIQNPRYQVTQFGKPVTLSCSQTLNHNVMYWYQQKSSQAPKLLFHYYDKDFNNEADTPDNFQSRRPNTSFCFLDIRSPGLGDTAMYLCATSSTMDRGYEQYFGPGTRLTVT.

V gene TRBV12-3 or TRBV12-4 combines with J gene TRBJ2-1; D possibly corresponds to TRBD1 (5 bases). CDR3 length: 12 amino acids. Trimming removed 3 bases at V and 12 bases at J, with 12 bases between. CDR3 protein: CASSLTTVGQFF. CDR3 in DNA: TGTGCCAGCAGTTTGACGACAGTGGGGCAGTTCTTC.

This chain connects TRBV28 to TRBJ2-3, with 10 bases that match TRBD2. With V trimmed by 6 bases and J by 5 bases, 14 bases remained unmatched. There are 17 residues in the CDR3. Germline lookup yields CDR1 MDHEN and CDR2 SYDVKM. Here the CDR3 DNA reads TGTGCCAGCAGCGGGTCGGACTTAGCGGGGGGCCAAGATACGCAGTATTTT. Amino acids: CASSGSDLAGGQDTQYF. The full variable domain, completed using reference TRBV28 and TRBJ2-3, is DVKVTQSSRYLVKRTGEKVFLECVQDMDHENMFWYRQDPGLGLRLIYFSYDVKMKEKGDIPEGYSVSREKKERFSLILESASTNQTSMYLCASSGSDLAGGQDTQYFGPGTRLTVL.

The genes are TRBV6-5 and TRBJ2-5, with 7 bases fitting TRBD1. This CDR3 has 14 residues. Germline V lookup: CDR1 MNHEY, CDR2 SVGAGI. Trimming cost V 5 bases and J 5 bases; bases outside gene matches: 8. The CDR3 coding sequence is TGTGCCAGCAGTCCTACCGACAGGGAGGAGACCCAGTACTTC. Translating gives CASSPTDREETQYF.

This clonotype has a handful of counts. J is TRBJ2-6 and V is TRBV28, with D perhaps matching TRBD1 (6 bases). The CDR3 is made up of 16 amino acids. V shed 0 bases and J shed 2 bases, with 8 bases lying between them. Germline V gives CDR1 MDHEN, CDR2 SYDVKM. CDR3 region: CASSLWSGAGANVLTF. In nucleotides, the CDR3 is TGTGCCAGCAGTTTATGGTCAGGGGCTGGGGCCAACGTCCTGACTTTC.

This clonotype was detected once. The chain carries TRBV5-1 and TRBJ2-7, with D maybe TRBD2 (5 bases). This CDR3 region has 14 residues. Trimming pared 4 bases from V and 1 base from J, leaving 12 bases between. CDR1 SGHRS and CDR2 YFSETQ come from the germline V gene. CDR3 nucleotide sequence: TGCGCCAGCAGCGTGGAAGAGGGATCCTACGAGCAGTACTTC. Translating it yields CASSVEEGSYEQYF. Full variable domain (outside the CDR3, taken from reference TRBV5-1 and TRBJ2-7): KAGVTQTPRYLIKTRGQQVTLSCSPISGHRSVSWYQQTPGQGLQFLFEYFSETQRNKGNFPGRFSGRQFSNSRSEMNVSTLELGDSALYLCASSVEEGSYEQYFGPGTRLTVT.

This chain joins TRBV5-1 and TRBJ2-3; unclear D gene. CDR3 size: 16 residues. Germline loops: CDR1 SGHRS, CDR2 YFSETQ. V was pared by 4 bases and J by 2 bases, with 17 bases between. The CDR3 here is CASSPLLSGSTDTQYF. DNA of the CDR3: TGCGCCAGCAGCCCCTTACTCTCGGGTTCCACAGATACGCAGTATTTT.

This chain uses TRBV6-1 with TRBJ2-5; the D gene could be TRBD1 or TRBD2 (6 bases each). CDR1 MNHNS and CDR2 SASEGT come from the germline V gene. Trimming left V 5 bases short and J 13 bases short, with 14 bases between. The CDR3 loop spans 11 amino acids. The CDR3 region has the DNA TGTGCCAGCAGTATCCGGGGGCATGGGTACTTC. As protein: CASSIRGHGYF.

This clonotype was counted between two and nine times. The V and J genes are TRBV9 and TRBJ2-1; 7 bases fit TRBD2. The J segment lost 0 bases and the V segment lost 3 bases, leaving 6 bases of the junction unmatched. The CDR3 length is 16 residues. Germline lookup yields CDR1 SGDLS and CDR2 YYNGEE. DNA for the CDR3: TGTGCCAGCAGCGCTACCGGGACTACCTCCTACAATGAGCAGTTCTTC. Protein product: CASSATGTTSYNEQFF.

The gene calls are TRBV27 and TRBJ2-3; 7 nucleotides align to TRBD1. The junction had 8 bases not matched to a gene; V was cut back by 6 bases and J by 2 bases. Germline loops: CDR1 MNHEY, CDR2 SMNVEV (reference sequence). The CDR3 length is 15 residues. CDR3 bases: TGTGCCAGCAGATCCGACAGGGCAGACACAGATACGCAGTATTTT. This encodes CASRSDRADTDTQYF.

This CDR3 reads CSAASDSLYF. The CDR3 region has the DNA TGCAGTGCTGCCTCGGACAGTCTGTACTTC. The J gene is TRBJ2-7, the V gene TRBV20-1; weak D call: TRBD1 (6 bases). The V end lost 5 bases, the J end lost 12 bases, and 14 bases lay between the germline ends. The CDR3 contains 10 residues. Germline lookup yields CDR1 DFQATT and CDR2 SNEGSKA (reference sequence).

This chain uses TRBV20-1 with TRBJ2-3, with 8 nucleotides matching TRBD2. The CDR3 consists of 13 residues. V dropped 5 bases and J dropped 6; count of bases not matched to a gene: 7. Per the germline V gene, CDR1 is DFQATT and CDR2 is SNEGSKA (reference sequence). The CDR3 sequence is CSAVAGPPDTQYF. The CDR3 DNA sequence: TGCAGTGCTGTAGCGGGGCCCCCGGATACGCAGTATTTT.

The sample holds a few counts of this clonotype. The genes are TRBV7-8 and TRBJ2-3; 9 nucleotides match TRBD2. Per the germline V gene, CDR1 is SGHVS and CDR2 is FQNEAQ. Trimming at V came to 0 bases and at J to 1 base, leaving 8 bases not matched to a gene. The CDR3 sequence is 18 residues long. The CDR3: CASSLAVGRGGGTDTQYF. The CDR3 nucleotides read TGTGCCAGCAGCTTAGCCGTGGGACGCGGGGGGGGCACAGATACGCAGTATTTT.

The chain has TRBV7-2 and TRBJ2-6; 9 positions match TRBD1. CDR3 length equals 17 residues. Trimming cost V 5 bases and J 4 bases; bases outside gene matches: 9. The germline V gene encodes CDR1 SGHTA and CDR2 FQGNSA. This chain's CDR3 is CASSGWDRVDGANVLTF. DNA of the CDR3: TGTGCCAGCAGCGGATGGGACAGGGTGGACGGGGCCAACGTCCTGACTTTC.

The chain links TRBV18 to TRBJ2-5; TRBD1 agrees at 8 bases. TRBJ2-7 explains the end of the DNA better; the J call may be wrong. The CDR3 runs to 16 residues. Germline-derived CDR1 and CDR2 are KGHSH and LQKENI. The CDR3 DNA reads TGTGCCAGCTCACCGGACAGGGCGGTTTTTGTTTCCGAGCAGTACTTC. It yields the protein CASSPDRAVFVSEQYF.

The V gene is TRBV7-9, the J gene TRBJ2-5; D ambiguous. V was pared by 2 bases and J by 11 bases, with 15 bases between. Germline lookup yields CDR1 SEHNR and CDR2 FQNEAQ (reference sequence). This CDR3 region has 13 residues. In DNA form, the CDR3 reads TGTGCCAGCAGCTTACGCACCTACGATGAGCAGTACTTC. Amino acid sequence: CASSLRTYDEQYF.

This chain joins TRBV20-1 and TRBJ2-5; D may be TRBD1 or TRBD2 (5 bases each). The J call may be faulty, since TRBJ2-1 better matches the DNA end. Looked up from germline, CDR1 is DFQATT and CDR2 is SNEGSKA (reference sequence). This CDR3 spans 14 amino acids. CDR3 nucleotides: TGCAGTGCTAGAAACCCACGGGACCAAGAGACCCAGTTCTTC. Its translation is CSARNPRDQETQFF.

The V gene is TRBV6-5, the J gene TRBJ1-4, with D unclear. In germline, CDR1 is MNHEY, CDR2 SVGAGI. V was shortened by 0 bases and J by 5 bases, with 10 bases between the two germline ends. The CDR3 has 15 residues. In DNA form, the CDR3 reads TGTGCCAGCAGTTACTCGGATTCAGTAAATGAAAAACTGTTTTTT. Translated: CASSYSDSVNEKLFF.

This clonotype came up many times. This rearrangement joins TRBV27 to TRBJ2-3; 7 bases are shared with TRBD2. The V gene end was trimmed by 8 bases and the J gene end by 4 bases; junction bases not matched to a gene: 6. This CDR3 is built from 13 residues. CDR1 is MNHEY and CDR2 is SMNVEV in the germline V gene (reference sequence). DNA for the CDR3: TGTGCCAGCGAGGCTAGCGGCGCAGATACGCAGTATTTT. This sequence encodes CASEASGADTQYF.

This clonotype appeared once. The chain has TRBV28 and TRBJ1-1; D gene unclear. The CDR3 spans 11 residues. V dropped 8 bases and J dropped 1 base, with 5 bases sitting between them. Germline-derived CDR1 and CDR2 are MDHEN and SYDVKM. The CDR3 sequence: CASEANTEAFF. For the CDR3, the DNA is TGTGCCAGCGAAGCGAACACTGAAGCTTTCTTT.

The gene calls are TRBV28 and TRBJ2-7; D may correspond to TRBD1 or TRBD2 (6 bases each). The assigned J gene may be wrong: the sequence end matches TRBJ2-5 better. The length of the CDR3 is 15 residues. CDR1 is MDHEN, CDR2 SYDVKM, per germline. The CDR3 region has the DNA TGTGCCAGCAGCCCCCGACAGGAGGGGCAAGAGACCCAGTACTTC. Protein product: CASSPRQEGQETQYF.

The chain employs TRBV9 and TRBJ2-5, with 9 bases that match TRBD2. The CDR3 covers 15 residues. V gave up 0 bases and J gave up 4 bases; unmatched junction bases: 4. Per the germline V gene, CDR1 is SGDLS and CDR2 is YYNGEE. The CDR3 protein is CASSVVASGAETQYF. DNA for the CDR3: TGTGCCAGCAGCGTAGTAGCTAGCGGGGCAGAGACCCAGTACTTC.

This clonotype was seen a handful of times. The CDR3, as DNA: TGTGCCAGCAGCTTTGACGGACGTTACGGCTACACCTTC. It specifies CASSFDGRYGYTF. The rearrangement links TRBV7-8 to TRBJ1-2; D is unresolved. Germline V gene lookup returns CDR1 SGHVS and CDR2 FQNEAQ. The V gene lost 3 bases and the J gene lost 8 bases, with 13 bases spanning the gap. CDR3 length: 13 residues.

This sequence joins TRBV11-2 and TRBJ1-1; 9 bases agree with TRBD1. CDR3 length: 15 residues. In germline, CDR1 is SGHAT, CDR2 FQNNGV. The J segment lost 3 bases and the V segment lost 5 bases, leaving 7 bases of the junction unmatched. CDR3 protein: CASSPDDRGDTEAFF. CDR3 coding DNA: TGTGCCAGCAGCCCGGATGACAGGGGGGACACTGAAGCTTTCTTT. Based on the CDR3 plus reference TRBV11-2 and TRBJ1-1, the full variable domain is EAGVAQSPRYKIIEKRQSVAFWCNPISGHATLYWYQQILGQGPKLLIQFQNNGVVDDSQLPKDRFSAERLKGVDSTLKIQPAKLEDSAVYLCASSPDDRGDTEAFFGQGTRLTVV.

The chain couples TRBV20-1 to TRBJ2-7, with TRBD1 matching over 9 bases. This CDR3 has 12 amino acids. Germline V gene lookup returns CDR1 DFQATT and CDR2 SNEGSKA (reference sequence). With V trimmed by 5 bases and J by 6 bases, 5 bases remained unmatched. Here the CDR3 DNA reads TGCAGTGCTGTCCGGGGACAGGGCGAGCAGTACTTC. Translating it yields CSAVRGQGEQYF.

There are a few counts of this clonotype. The gene calls are TRBV20-1 and TRBJ2-1; 7 bases map to TRBD2. Germline CDR1 and CDR2: DFQATT and SNEGSKA (reference sequence). The CDR3 extends over 15 amino acids. J was trimmed by 3 bases and V by 3 bases; bases with no gene match: 8. The CDR3 region has the DNA TGCAGTGCTAGCCCTGTGGAGCGGGGCTACAATGAGCAGTTCTTC. Translated: CSASPVERGYNEQFF.

This clonotype was counted only a few times. The V and J genes are TRBV9 and TRBJ2-3; 9 bases agree with TRBD2. V gave up 0 bases and J gave up 5 bases; unmatched junction bases: 7. CDR3 length equals 16 residues. From germline, CDR1 is SGDLS and CDR2 YYNGEE. This CDR3 reads CASSVGLAGILDTQYF. In DNA, the CDR3 is TGTGCCAGCAGCGTAGGGCTAGCGGGGATCCTAGATACGCAGTATTTT.

This clonotype came up a few times. DNA for the CDR3: TGTGCCAGCAGTTACTCGATACGGGGCGGGGGACCCTACGAGCAGTACTTC. Encoded protein: CASSYSIRGGGPYEQYF. The V and J genes are TRBV6-6 and TRBJ2-7; 7 nucleotides agree with TRBD2. CDR3 length: 17 residues. V trimming: 0 bases; J trimming: 2 bases; junction bases outside the gene matches: 10. Germline V gives CDR1 MNHNY, CDR2 SVGAGI (reference sequence).

This clonotype was counted a few times. This rearrangement joins TRBV29-1 to TRBJ2-5, with D possibly called TRBD1 or TRBD2 (5 bases each). The DNA end favors TRBJ2-7, so the J call may be wrong. CDR3 length equals 15 residues. Germline V CDR1 and CDR2: SQVTM, ANQGSEA. The CDR3 coding sequence is TGCAGCGCCGCCTCGCAGGGAGCTACCATTTCCGAGCAGTACTTC. Amino acids: CSAASQGATISEQYF.